This T cell receptor beta chain was observed in a study of response to subunit inactivated influenza vaccine. TCRdb reprocessed the RT-PCR reads with MiXCR, giving one entry per CDR3 protein. Of around 570,000 distinct CDR3 sequences listed, 6.5% to 8% are singletons. The germline V gene encodes CDR1 SGHAT and CDR2 FQNNGV. This CDR3 is built from 16 residues. V gave up 5 bases and J gave up 3 bases; unmatched junction bases: 9. Sequencing used PBMCs from blood, obtained around 25 months after vaccination. This sequence originates from a man between 50 and 75 years old who received an inactivated influenza vaccine. This chain uses TRBV11-2 with TRBJ2-7; the match to TRBD2 covers 11 bases. The CDR3 region is CASSLLSSGGIYEQYF. The CDR3 DNA is TGTGCCAGCAGCCTGCTATCTAGCGGGGGGATCTACGAGCAGTACTTC.